The clone carrying this TCR beta chain occurred many times. What it binds is unknown. TCRdb reprocessed the RT-PCR reads via MiXCR and lists one record per CDR3 protein. The sample lists fewer than 750,000 distinct CDR3 sequences, about 15% occurring once. This sample is drawn from a study of response to subunit inactivated influenza vaccine. The CDR3 has 12 residues. V was clipped by 6 bases and J by 10 bases, with 13 bases between them. General study results and limits: Every seasonal influenza vaccination brings in few new T cells, the authors suggested.

This TCR came from a man between 50 and 59 years old who received an inactivated influenza vaccine. The sequenced sample was PBMCs from blood, obtained about 11 days after vaccination. The chain employs TRBV12-3 or TRBV12-4 and TRBJ2-1; unclear D gene. The CDR3, as DNA: TGTGCCAGCAGCCTTCCTCCGGGCGAGCAGTTCTTC. Its translation: CASSLPPGEQFF.